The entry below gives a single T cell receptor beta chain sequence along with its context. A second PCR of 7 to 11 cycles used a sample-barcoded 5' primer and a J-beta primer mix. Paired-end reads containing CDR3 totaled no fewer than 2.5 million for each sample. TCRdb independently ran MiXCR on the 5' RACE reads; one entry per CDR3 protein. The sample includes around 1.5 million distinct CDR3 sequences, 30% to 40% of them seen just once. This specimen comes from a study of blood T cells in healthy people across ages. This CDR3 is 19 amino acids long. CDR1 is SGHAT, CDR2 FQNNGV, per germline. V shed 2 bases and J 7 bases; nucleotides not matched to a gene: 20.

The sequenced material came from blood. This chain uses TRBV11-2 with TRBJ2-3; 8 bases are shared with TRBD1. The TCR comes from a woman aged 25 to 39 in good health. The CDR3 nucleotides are TGTGCCAGCAGCTTATTCATCCTCTTCGGGACAGGTCAACCCAATACGCAGTATTTT. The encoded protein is CASSLFILFGTGQPNTQYF. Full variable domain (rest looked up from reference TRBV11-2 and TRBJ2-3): EAGVAQSPRYKIIEKRQSVAFWCNPISGHATLYWYQQILGQGPKLLIQFQNNGVVDDSQLPKDRFSAERLKGVDSTLKIQPAKLEDSAVYLCASSLFILFGTGQPNTQYFGPGTRLTVL.